The source of this TCR beta chain is a study of T cell repertoires in cytomegalovirus infection. About the research overall: CMV infection together with matching HLA type was indicated by public TCR beta signatures.

The CDR3 runs to 18 residues. Trimming left V 2 bases short and J 0 bases short, with 17 bases between. The germline V gene has CDR1 SGHVS and CDR2 FQNEAQ. This clonotype was seen a handful of times. Its target is not known. TCRdb ran MiXCR on the reads and lists one entry per CDR3 protein. The repertoire holds tens of thousands of distinct CDR3 sequences, with about a fifth as singletons. The rearrangement joins TRBV7-8 to TRBJ2-1; D is unclear. The sample here was CD8+ T cells from cultured PBMCs, taken from culture after CMV antigen stimulation. This clonotype was obtained from a human donor in good health (CMV status not recorded). Some clones in this sample may be carry-over from other donors' samples. CDR3 region: CASSLKGPQQLSYNEQFF. The CDR3 DNA reads as TGTGCCAGCAGCTTAAAAGGTCCCCAGCAGCTCTCCTACAATGAGCAGTTCTTC.